The 5 T cell receptor beta chains below all came from one sample that was sequenced in a study. TCRdb analysed the RT-PCR reads with MiXCR anew, one entry per CDR3 protein. There are about 680,000 distinct CDR3 sequences in the sample; about 14% occur only once, and roughly 4% lies in the top ten. The sample taken for sequencing was memory CD4+ T cells from blood. The receptors derive from a female donor in good health, serving as a healthy control.

This clonotype has a handful of counts. CDR3 nucleotides: TGTGCCAGCAGTTTAAGACAGGGGAGCAATCAGCCCCAGCATTTT. Protein: CASSLRQGSNQPQHF. The chain carries TRBV6-6 and TRBJ1-5; TRBD1 matches 8 bases. The trim removed 4 bases at V and 1 base at J, leaving 3 bases unmatched. CDR1 is MNHNY, CDR2 SVGAGI, per germline (reference sequence). CDR3 length equals 15 residues.

The CDR3 nucleotides read TGCGCCAGCAGTGAACGTGGGGTTTCAAGCAATCAGCCCCAGCATTTT. Amino acids: CASSERGVSSNQPQHF. The chain recombines TRBV10-2 with TRBJ1-5, with D unresolved. Germline V CDR1 and CDR2: WSHSY, SAAADI. The ends were cut back, 3 bases at V and 1 base at J, with 13 bases in the middle. The CDR3 has 16 residues.

In this sample, this clonotype turned up a few times. V and J are TRBV11-1 and TRBJ2-1, with D maybe TRBD2 (6 bases). Trimming removed 5 bases at V and 4 bases at J, with 9 bases between. The CDR3 runs to 13 residues. CDR1 and CDR2 from the germline V gene are SGHAT and FQDESV (reference sequence). CDR3 sequence (DNA): TGTGCCAGCAGCGGCGCGGGATACAATGAGCAGTTCTTC. Its translation: CASSGAGYNEQFF.

This clonotype was observed many times. V gene TRBV6-5 combines with J gene TRBJ2-1; either TRBD1 or TRBD2 may fit D (6 bases each). Deletions cut 5 bases from V and 5 bases from J, with 16 bases between. The CDR3 runs to 15 residues. Germline V gene lookup returns CDR1 MNHEY and CDR2 SVGAGI. The CDR3 loop reads CASSDAAGTNNEQFF. Here the CDR3 DNA reads TGTGCCAGCAGTGACGCGGCGGGGACAAACAATGAGCAGTTCTTC.

V is TRBV20-1 and J is TRBJ2-1; no definite D call. Deletions cut 6 bases from V and 9 bases from J, with 6 bases between. Germline CDR1 DFQATT, CDR2 SNEGSKA (reference sequence). The CDR3 extends over 9 amino acids. CDR3 coding DNA: TGCAGTGCCAAACCTGAGCAGTTCTTC. Amino acids: CSAKPEQFF.